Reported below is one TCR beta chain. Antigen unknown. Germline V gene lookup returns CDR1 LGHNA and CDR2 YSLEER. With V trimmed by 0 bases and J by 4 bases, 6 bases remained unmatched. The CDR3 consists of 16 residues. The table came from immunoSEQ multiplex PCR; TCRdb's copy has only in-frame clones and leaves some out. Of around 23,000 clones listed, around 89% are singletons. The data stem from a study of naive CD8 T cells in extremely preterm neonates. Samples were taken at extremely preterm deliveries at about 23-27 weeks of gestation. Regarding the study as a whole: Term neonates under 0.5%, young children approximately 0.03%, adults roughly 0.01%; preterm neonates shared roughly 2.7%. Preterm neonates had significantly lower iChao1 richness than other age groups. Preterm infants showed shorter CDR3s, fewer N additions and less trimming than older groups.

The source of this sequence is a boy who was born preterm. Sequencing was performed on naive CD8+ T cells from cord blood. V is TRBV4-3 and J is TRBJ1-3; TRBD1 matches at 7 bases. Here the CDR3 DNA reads TGCGCCAGCAGCCAAGACAACAGGGGAGGGGGAAACACCATATATTTT. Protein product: CASSQDNRGGGNTIYF.